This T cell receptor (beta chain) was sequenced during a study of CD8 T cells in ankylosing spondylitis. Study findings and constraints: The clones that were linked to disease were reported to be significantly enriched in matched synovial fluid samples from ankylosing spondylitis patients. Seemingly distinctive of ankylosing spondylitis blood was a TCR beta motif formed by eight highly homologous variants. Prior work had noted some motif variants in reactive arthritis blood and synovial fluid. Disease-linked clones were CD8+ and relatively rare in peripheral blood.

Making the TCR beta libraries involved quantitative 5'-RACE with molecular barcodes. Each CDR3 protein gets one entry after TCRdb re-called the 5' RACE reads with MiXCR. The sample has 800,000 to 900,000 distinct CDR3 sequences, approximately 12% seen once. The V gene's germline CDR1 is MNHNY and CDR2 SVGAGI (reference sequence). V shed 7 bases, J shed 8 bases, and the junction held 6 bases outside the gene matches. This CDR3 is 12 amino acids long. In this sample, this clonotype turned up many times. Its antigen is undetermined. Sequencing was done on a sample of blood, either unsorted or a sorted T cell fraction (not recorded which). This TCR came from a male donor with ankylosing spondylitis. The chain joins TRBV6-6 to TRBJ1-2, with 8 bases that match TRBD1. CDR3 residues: CASKSGTGGYTF. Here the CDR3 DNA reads TGTGCCAGCAAAAGCGGGACAGGAGGCTACACCTTC.